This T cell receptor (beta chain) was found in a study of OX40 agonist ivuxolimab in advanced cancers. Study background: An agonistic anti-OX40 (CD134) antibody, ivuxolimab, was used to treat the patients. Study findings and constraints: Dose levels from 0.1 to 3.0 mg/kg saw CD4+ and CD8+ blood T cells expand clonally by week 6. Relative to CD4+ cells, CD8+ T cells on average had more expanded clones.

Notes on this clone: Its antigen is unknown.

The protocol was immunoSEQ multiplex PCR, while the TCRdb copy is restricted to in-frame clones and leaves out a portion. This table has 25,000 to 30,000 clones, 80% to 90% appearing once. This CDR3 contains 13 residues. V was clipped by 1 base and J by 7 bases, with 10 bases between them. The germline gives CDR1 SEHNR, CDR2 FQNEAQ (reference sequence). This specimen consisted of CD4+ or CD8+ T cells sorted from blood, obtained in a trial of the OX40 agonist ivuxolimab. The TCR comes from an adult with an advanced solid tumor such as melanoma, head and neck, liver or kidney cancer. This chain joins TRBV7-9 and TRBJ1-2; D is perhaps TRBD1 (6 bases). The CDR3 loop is CASSLGQVFGYTF. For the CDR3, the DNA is TGTGCCAGCAGCTTAGGACAGGTCTTTGGCTACACCTTC.